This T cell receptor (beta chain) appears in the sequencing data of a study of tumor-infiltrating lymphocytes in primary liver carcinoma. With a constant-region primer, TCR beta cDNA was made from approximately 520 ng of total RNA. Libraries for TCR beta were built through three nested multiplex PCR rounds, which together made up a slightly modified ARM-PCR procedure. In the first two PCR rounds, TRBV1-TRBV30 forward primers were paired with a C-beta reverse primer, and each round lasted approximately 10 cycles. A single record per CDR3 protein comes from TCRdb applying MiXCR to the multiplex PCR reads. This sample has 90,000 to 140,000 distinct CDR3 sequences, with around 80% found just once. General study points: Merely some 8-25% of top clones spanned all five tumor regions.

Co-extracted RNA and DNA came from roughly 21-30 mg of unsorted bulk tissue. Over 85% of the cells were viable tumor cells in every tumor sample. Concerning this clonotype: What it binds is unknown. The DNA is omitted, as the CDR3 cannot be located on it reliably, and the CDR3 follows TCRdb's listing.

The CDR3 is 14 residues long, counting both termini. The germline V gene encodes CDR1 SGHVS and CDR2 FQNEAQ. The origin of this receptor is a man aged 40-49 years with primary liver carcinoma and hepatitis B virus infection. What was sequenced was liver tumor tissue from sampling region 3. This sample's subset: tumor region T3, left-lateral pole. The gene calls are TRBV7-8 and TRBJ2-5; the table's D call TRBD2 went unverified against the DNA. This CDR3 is CASILGSVQETQYF.